Below, 20 T cell receptor beta chains from the same sample are listed, as sequenced in a study of cytomegalovirus exposure and HLA in healthy donors. The PCR ran on 60 Vbeta and 13 Jbeta primers. The repertoire was sequenced with immunoSEQ multiplex PCR; TCRdb's copy has only in-frame clones and lacks some. Recorded here are 40,000 to 45,000 clones; the top ten clones represent about 1.7%. The sample taken for sequencing was PBMCs. All receptors come from a woman aged 30 to 39 in good health and CMV-seronegative.

This sequence joins TRBV4-1 and TRBJ2-7; D might be TRBD2 (5 bases). CDR3 length equals 14 residues. V lost 1 base and J 4 bases, leaving 11 bases between the germline ends. Germline V gene lookup returns CDR1 MGHRA and CDR2 YSYEKL. The CDR3 is CASSQGGPGYEQYF. In nucleotides, the CDR3 is TGCGCCAGCAGCCAAGGGGGTCCGGGGTACGAGCAGTACTTC.

The genes are TRBV15 and TRBJ2-5; D remains ambiguous. Germline-derived CDR1 and CDR2 are LNHNV and YYDKDF (reference sequence). The V and J ends lost 3 bases and 5 bases respectively, with 13 bases between them. This CDR3 contains 14 residues. CDR3 sequence reads: CATSRGPGTETQYF. DNA of the CDR3: TGTGCCACCAGCAGGGGCCCCGGCACGGAGACCCAGTACTTC.

The chain uses TRBV5-1 and TRBJ2-1; 13 bases line up with TRBD2. This CDR3 has 14 residues. After removal of 7 bases from V and 7 bases from J, the junction contained 5 bases not matched to a gene. Germline V gene sequence: CDR1 SGHRS, CDR2 YFSETQ. The CDR3 DNA sequence: TGCGCCAGCGGACTAGCGGGAGTAAGAAATGAGCAGTTCTTC. It is translated as CASGLAGVRNEQFF.

The chain joins TRBV20-1 to TRBJ2-1; weak D call: TRBD2 (6 bases). Trimming cost V 5 bases and J 10 bases, with 12 bases left between them. Germline-derived CDR1 and CDR2 are DFQATT and SNEGSKA (reference sequence). CDR3 length equals 11 residues. CDR3 residues: CSAGTQLEQFF. The CDR3 region has the DNA TGCAGTGCTGGGACTCAATTAGAGCAGTTCTTC.

The chain is built from TRBV15 and TRBJ1-2; D might be TRBD1 (5 bases). The CDR3 is made up of 15 amino acids. Germline lookup yields CDR1 LNHNV and CDR2 YYDKDF (reference sequence). The V end was cut by 5 bases, the J end by 5 bases, with 18 bases between. The CDR3 spells CATSAQDWGGYGYTF. The CDR3, as DNA: TGTGCCACCAGCGCACAAGATTGGGGCGGATATGGCTACACCTTC. The full variable domain, rest sourced from reference TRBV15 and TRBJ1-2, is DAMVIQNPRYQVTQFGKPVTLSCSQTLNHNVMYWYQQKSSQAPKLLFHYYDKDFNNEADTPDNFQSRRPNTSFCFLDIRSPGLGDTAMYLCATSAQDWGGYGYTFGSGTRLTVV.

The V call is TRBV5-6, the J call TRBJ2-1; 12 bases align to TRBD2. Germline CDR1 SGHDT, CDR2 YYEEEE. The CDR3 length is 16 residues. The trim removed 0 bases at V and 4 bases at J, leaving 2 bases unmatched. The CDR3 region is CASSLVGLAGYNEQFF. CDR3 in DNA: TGTGCCAGCAGCTTGGTCGGACTAGCGGGGTACAATGAGCAGTTCTTC.

The chain employs TRBV4-3 and TRBJ1-5; 9 nucleotides line up with TRBD1. Germline CDR1 and CDR2: LGHNA and YSLEER. V lost 1 base and J lost 6; bases outside the gene matches: 13. CDR3 size: 18 residues. The CDR3 here is CASSQGSPGQGFGQPQHF. CDR3 DNA sequence: TGCGCCAGCAGCCAAGGGTCTCCGGGACAGGGATTCGGTCAGCCCCAGCATTTT.

This CDR3 reads CSAKAQPQHF. DNA for the CDR3: TGCAGTGCTAAAGCGCAGCCCCAGCATTTT. This chain joins TRBV20-1 and TRBJ1-5; D unresolved. Trimming shortened V by 4 bases and J by 7 bases, and 5 bases separated the two germline ends. CDR1 is DFQATT, CDR2 SNEGSKA, per germline (reference sequence). This CDR3 spans 10 amino acids.

V usage is TRBV5-8 and J usage is TRBJ1-1; tentative D call: TRBD1 (5 bases). Germline CDR1 reads SGHTS; CDR2 reads YDEGEE. Trimming took off 3 bases at V and 8 bases at J, with 14 bases between the two ends. This CDR3 is 13 amino acids long. Written as DNA, the CDR3 is TGTGCCAGCAGCTCGGGACTCCCAATGGAAGCTTTCTTT. Encoded protein: CASSSGLPMEAFF.

The chain employs TRBV29-1 and TRBJ2-2; tentative D call: TRBD2 (6 bases). The CDR3 sequence is 16 residues long. CDR1 and CDR2 from the germline V gene are SQVTM and ANQGSEA. Trimming took 4 bases from V and 6 from J, leaving 21 bases between them. Here the CDR3 reads CSVAVAQGGGPGELFF. The CDR3 DNA is TGCAGCGTTGCCGTGGCCCAGGGAGGCGGTCCCGGGGAGCTGTTTTTT.

The genes are TRBV7-7 and TRBJ2-5; D is perhaps TRBD2 (6 bases). With 4 bases removed from V and 5 bases from J, the gap between germline ends came to 11 bases. Germline V gene lookup returns CDR1 SSHAT and CDR2 FNYEAQ (reference sequence). The CDR3 length is 13 residues. CDR3 in amino acids: CASSSVRGETQYF. CDR3 DNA sequence: TGTGCCAGCAGCTCCGTCCGGGGGGAGACCCAGTACTTC.

The chain recombines TRBV29-1 with TRBJ2-1, with 7 positions matching TRBD2. J was trimmed by 6 bases and V by 7 bases; bases with no gene match: 9. Germline V CDR1 and CDR2: SQVTM, ANQGSEA. The CDR3 contains 13 residues. The CDR3 region has the DNA TGCAGCGACGCCAGACCGGGGGGCAATGAGCAGTTCTTC. Amino acid sequence: CSDARPGGNEQFF.

The chain joins TRBV30 to TRBJ1-2; D might be TRBD1 (6 bases). Germline V gene sequence: CDR1 GTSNPN, CDR2 SVGIG (reference sequence). Trimming shortened V by 0 bases and J by 2 bases, and 13 bases separated the two germline ends. The CDR3 totals 15 residues. CDR3 sequence reads: CAWSVPVTGNYGYTF. The CDR3 nucleotides are TGTGCCTGGAGTGTACCCGTCACAGGGAACTATGGCTACACCTTC.

This rearrangement joins TRBV25-1 to TRBJ2-7; 7 positions agree with TRBD1. With V trimmed by 4 bases and J by 2 bases, 8 bases remained unmatched. CDR1 is MGHDK and CDR2 is SYGVNS in the germline V gene. This CDR3 has 15 amino acids. Here the CDR3 DNA reads TGTGCCAGCAGTGTCCTGGCAGGGGGTCCCTACGAGCAGTACTTC. Translation gives CASSVLAGGPYEQYF.

The chain joins TRBV13 to TRBJ2-7; TRBD2 aligns across 9 bases. CDR1 PRHDT and CDR2 FYEKMQ come from the germline V gene (reference sequence). This CDR3 is built from 17 residues. V trimming: 2 bases; J trimming: 2 bases; junction bases outside the gene matches: 10. This chain's CDR3 is CASSLRLAGAIPYEQYF. The CDR3 DNA sequence: TGTGCCAGCAGCTTAAGATTAGCGGGAGCCATTCCCTACGAGCAGTACTTC.

CDR3 coding DNA: TGTGCCAGCAGTTCCAGCGGGAGAGTGGGGGAGACCCAGTACTTC. Translated: CASSSSGRVGETQYF. The J gene is TRBJ2-5, the V gene TRBV7-9; 8 positions match TRBD2. The CDR3 runs to 15 residues. J lost 5 bases, V lost 6 bases, and 11 bases had no gene match. CDR1 and CDR2 (germline): SEHNR, FQNEAQ (reference sequence).

The genes are TRBV27 and TRBJ2-7; D is unresolved. Trimming pared 1 base from V and 2 bases from J, leaving 15 bases between. CDR3 length equals 16 residues. CDR1 is MNHEY and CDR2 is SMNVEV in the germline V gene (reference sequence). CDR3 amino acids: CASSLLGDPSAYEQYF. CDR3 nucleotide sequence: TGTGCCAGCAGTTTATTGGGTGACCCCAGCGCCTACGAGCAGTACTTC.

The V gene is TRBV2, the J gene TRBJ1-5; maybe TRBD1 (6 bases). Trimming took 7 bases from V and 2 from J, leaving 21 bases between them. Germline V gene lookup returns CDR1 SNHLY and CDR2 FYNNEI. This CDR3 is built from 17 residues. CDR3 nucleotides: TGTGCCAGCATCCCGAACAAGGGGGGGCGAGGCAATCAGCCCCAGCATTTT. This codes for CASIPNKGGRGNQPQHF.

This rearrangement joins TRBV4-2 to TRBJ2-7; 13 nucleotides align to TRBD2. V lost 4 bases to trimming and J lost 3 bases; unmatched junction nucleotides: 3. CDR1 and CDR2 (germline): LGHNA, YNFKEQ. This CDR3 is 15 amino acids long. The CDR3 loop is CASSRGLAGNYEQYF. CDR3 nucleotide sequence: TGTGCCAGCAGCCGGGGACTAGCGGGGAACTACGAGCAGTACTTC.

The chain has TRBV6-5 and TRBJ1-1; perhaps TRBD1 as D (6 bases). The CDR3 length is 13 residues. V lost 7 bases and J lost 5, with 14 bases in between. Germline V lookup: CDR1 MNHEY, CDR2 SVGAGI. The CDR3 bases are TGTGCCAGCATCCCCACAGGGTATACTGAAGCTTTCTTT. Its translation is CASIPTGYTEAFF.